These 2 T cell receptor beta chains came from one sample sequenced in a study of shared clonotypes between healthy human individuals. Clones were sequenced by immunoSEQ multiplex PCR, and TCRdb holds only the in-frame ones, with some missing. The repertoire holds 950,000 to 1,100,000 clones, with around 75% as singletons. Sequenced: memory CD4+ T cells sorted from blood. The subset was: CD45RA-negative fraction. The receptors stem from a young man in good health.

This clone has a handful of counts. The chain carries TRBV9 and TRBJ2-7; 7 bases map to TRBD2. In germline, CDR1 is SGDLS, CDR2 YYNGEE. The V and J ends lost 3 bases and 3 bases, in that order; junction bases with no gene match: 3. This CDR3 is built from 13 residues. As DNA, the CDR3 is TGTGCCAGCAGCGCCCCGGGGGGCTACGAGCAGTACTTC. Residues: CASSAPGGYEQYF. Supplemented by reference TRBV9 and TRBJ2-7, the full variable domain reads DSGVTQTPKHLITATGQRVTLRCSPRSGDLSVYWYQQSLDQGLQFLIQYYNGEERAKGNILERFSAQQFPDLHSELNLSSLELGDSALYFCASSAPGGYEQYFGPGTRLTVT.

The chain couples TRBV9 to TRBJ2-7; maybe TRBD2 (7 bases). Trimming removed 3 bases at V and 2 bases at J, with 15 bases between. Germline lookup yields CDR1 SGDLS and CDR2 YYNGEE. This CDR3 has 15 residues. The CDR3, as DNA: TGTGCCAGCAGCGAGGGGGGCGGGAGTCCCTACGAGCAGTACTTC. Encoded protein: CASSEGGGSPYEQYF.